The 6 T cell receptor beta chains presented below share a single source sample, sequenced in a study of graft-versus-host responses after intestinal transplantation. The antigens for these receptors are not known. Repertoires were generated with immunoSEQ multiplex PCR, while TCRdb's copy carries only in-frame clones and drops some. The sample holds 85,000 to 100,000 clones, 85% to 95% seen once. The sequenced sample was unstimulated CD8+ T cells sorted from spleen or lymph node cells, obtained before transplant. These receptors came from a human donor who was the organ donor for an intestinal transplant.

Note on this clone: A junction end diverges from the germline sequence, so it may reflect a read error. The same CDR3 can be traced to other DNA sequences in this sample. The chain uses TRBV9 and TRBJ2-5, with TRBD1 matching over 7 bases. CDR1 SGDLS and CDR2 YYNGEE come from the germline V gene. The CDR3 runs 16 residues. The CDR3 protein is CASSVALGDSQETQYF. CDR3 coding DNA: TGTGCTAGCAGCGTAGCGCTAGGGGACAGCCAAGAGACCCAGTACTTC.

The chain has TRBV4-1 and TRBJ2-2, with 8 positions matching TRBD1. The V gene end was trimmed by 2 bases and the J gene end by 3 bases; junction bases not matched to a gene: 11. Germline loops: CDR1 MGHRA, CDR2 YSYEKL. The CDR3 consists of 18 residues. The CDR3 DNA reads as TGCGCCAGCAGCCAATACCCCCTGGGACAGGCGGACACCGGGGAGCTGTTTTTT. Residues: CASSQYPLGQADTGELFF.

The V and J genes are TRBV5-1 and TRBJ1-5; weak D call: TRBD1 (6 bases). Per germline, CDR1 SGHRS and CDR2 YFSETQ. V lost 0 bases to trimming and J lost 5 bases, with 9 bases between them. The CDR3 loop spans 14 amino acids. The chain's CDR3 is CASSLGGGDQPQHF. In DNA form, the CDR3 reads TGCGCCAGCAGCTTGGGAGGGGGGGATCAGCCCCAGCATTTT.

The CDR3 protein is CASSLIPGTANGYTF. The DNA for the CDR3 is TGTGCCAGCTCCCTCATTCCCGGGACAGCAAACGGCTACACCTTC. The chain has TRBV27 and TRBJ1-2, with 7 bases aligning to TRBD1. J gave up 8 bases and V 8 bases, and 17 bases lay outside the gene matches. The germline gives CDR1 MNHEY, CDR2 SMNVEV (reference sequence). The CDR3 covers 15 residues.

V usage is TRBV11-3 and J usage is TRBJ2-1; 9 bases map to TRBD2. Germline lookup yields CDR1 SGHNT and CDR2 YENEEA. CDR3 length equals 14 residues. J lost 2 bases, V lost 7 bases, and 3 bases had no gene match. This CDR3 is CASMVAGAYNEQFF. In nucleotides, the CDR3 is TGTGCCAGCATGGTAGCGGGGGCCTACAATGAGCAGTTCTTC.

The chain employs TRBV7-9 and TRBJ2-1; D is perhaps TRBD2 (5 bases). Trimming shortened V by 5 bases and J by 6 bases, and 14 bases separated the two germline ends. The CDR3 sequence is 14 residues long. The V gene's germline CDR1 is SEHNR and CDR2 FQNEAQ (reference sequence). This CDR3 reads CASSREGLSNEQFF. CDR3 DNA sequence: TGTGCCAGCAGCAGGGAAGGACTTTCCAATGAGCAGTTCTTC.